This TCR beta chain was obtained from a study of T-cell reconstitution after alpha-beta-depleted transplantation in children. The CDR3 is 13 residues long. V shed 8 bases, J shed 4 bases, and the junction held 2 bases outside the gene matches. From germline, CDR1 is SGHTS and CDR2 YDEGEE. Unique molecular identifiers were built into the TCRbeta library. MiXCR, applied by TCRdb to the PCR reads, yields one record per CDR3 protein. The sample shows hundreds of thousands of distinct CDR3 sequences, over 10% of them seen only once. The V call is TRBV5-8, the J call TRBJ2-1; 11 bases fit TRBD2. This sample comprised PBMCs, mostly from graft donor cells, obtained 360 days after TCRalphabeta/CD19-depleted stem cell transplant. The source is a male patient under 18 who had a stem cell transplant for acute myeloid leukemia, so the T cells may come from the graft donor. The chain's CDR3 is CARGLAEYNEQFF. The DNA for the CDR3 is TGTGCCAGGGGACTAGCGGAGTACAATGAGCAGTTCTTC.